This passage covers 29 T cell receptor beta chains from one sample sequenced in a study of blood T cells in healthy people across ages. PCR was performed a second time for 7 to 11 cycles using a sample-barcoded 5' primer and a J-beta primer mix. Each CDR3 protein gets one entry after TCRdb re-called the 5' RACE reads with MiXCR. The repertoire holds 1.5 million to 2 million distinct CDR3 sequences, 28% seen once, with 6.5% to 8.5% in the top ten. The sequenced sample consisted of blood. These TCRs come from a woman aged 25 to 39 in good health.

The V call is TRBV6-1, the J call TRBJ1-3, with D hard to call. Trimming took off 5 bases at V and 9 bases at J, with 14 bases between the two ends. CDR1 MNHNS and CDR2 SASEGT come from the germline V gene. This CDR3 region has 13 residues. The CDR3: CASSLDPGGTIYF. Here the CDR3 DNA reads TGTGCCAGCAGTCTCGACCCCGGCGGCACCATATATTTT.

This clonotype has a count of ten or more. The chain joins TRBV12-3 or TRBV12-4 to TRBJ2-7, with a tentative D call TRBD1 (5 bases). CDR3 size: 14 residues. The V end was cut by 4 bases, the J end by 2 bases, with 12 bases between. The CDR3: CASSYRQSPYEQYF. In nucleotides, the CDR3 is TGTGCCAGCAGTTATCGACAGTCCCCCTACGAGCAGTACTTC.

In the case of this clonotype: An end of the junction does not agree with germline; a read error may underlie this. The rearrangement joins TRBV4-1 to TRBJ1-1, with D tentatively TRBD1 (6 bases). Per germline, CDR1 MGHRA and CDR2 YSYEKL. The CDR3 extends over 16 amino acids. The CDR3 sequence is CASSQGFVTGKTGAFF. CDR3 nucleotides: TGCGCCAGCAGCCAGGGTTTCGTAACAGGGAAAACTGGAGCTTTCTTT.

The sample holds many counts of this clonotype. The chain is built from TRBV12-3 or TRBV12-4 and TRBJ1-1; D unclear. CDR3 size: 12 residues. Trimming left V 8 bases short and J 1 base short, with 8 bases between. This CDR3 reads CASSRRNTEAFF. The CDR3 bases are TGTGCCAGCTCGCGGAGGAACACTGAAGCTTTCTTT.

This clonotype was observed a few times. The chain combines TRBV5-4 with TRBJ2-3; no firm D call. Germline CDR1 reads SGHNT; CDR2 reads YYREEE (reference sequence). V was trimmed by 0 bases and J by 0 bases, leaving 11 bases between them. CDR3 length: 16 residues. CDR3 loop: CASSLASTRSTDTQYF. CDR3 sequence (DNA): TGTGCCAGCAGCTTGGCGTCTACCCGTAGCACAGATACGCAGTATTTT.

As concerns this clonotype: Just one base apart from a much larger clone, this may be a read error. V usage is TRBV24-1 and J usage is TRBJ2-5; TRBD2 matches 13 bases. In germline, CDR1 is KGHDR, CDR2 SFDVKD. This CDR3 comprises 16 residues. The CDR3, as DNA: TGTGCCTCCAGTTGGGGGACTAGCGGGGCCCAAGAGACCCAGTACTTC. Its protein is CASSWGTSGAQETQYF.

The chain has TRBV7-2 and TRBJ1-2; D is unresolved. CDR1 is SGHTA, CDR2 FQGNSA, per germline. V shed 0 bases and J shed 10 bases, with 9 bases lying between them. This CDR3 spans 12 amino acids. The CDR3 nucleotides read TGTGCCAGCAGCTTAGCGGGGAATGACTACACCTTC. Protein product: CASSLAGNDYTF.

The V gene is TRBV18, the J gene TRBJ1-2, with 8 bases identical to TRBD1. CDR1 KGHSH and CDR2 LQKENI come from the germline V gene. The CDR3 has 14 residues. V lost 3 bases to trimming and J lost 8 bases; unmatched junction nucleotides: 8. For the CDR3, the DNA is TGTGCCAGCTCACCTTTGGACAGGGCCGAGGGCTACACCTTC. As protein: CASSPLDRAEGYTF.

At least ten counts were recorded for this clonotype. The chain is built from TRBV27 and TRBJ2-1, with TRBD1 matching over 7 bases. J was trimmed by 7 bases and V by 6 bases; bases with no gene match: 12. The CDR3 covers 15 residues. Germline assignment: CDR1 MNHEY and CDR2 SMNVEV (reference sequence). The CDR3 DNA is TGTGCCAGCAGCCCGCGTGACAGGGTTTTGAATGAGCAGTTCTTC. This sequence encodes CASSPRDRVLNEQFF.

The J gene is TRBJ2-7, the V gene TRBV9; 8 bases line up with TRBD2. CDR3 length: 15 residues. Per the germline V gene, CDR1 is SGDLS and CDR2 is YYNGEE. Trimming at V came to 8 bases and at J to 1 base, leaving 11 bases not matched to a gene. CDR3 sequence: CASSRGGTSSYEQYF. The CDR3 DNA follows: TGTGCCAGTTCTAGAGGGGGGACTAGTTCCTACGAGCAGTACTTC.

Points on this clonotype: This clone may be a read error of a much larger clone one base away. The J gene is TRBJ2-7, the V gene TRBV6-2 or TRBV6-3; TRBD2 agrees at 9 bases. CDR3 length equals 13 residues. With 9 bases clipped from V and 4 bases from J, the junction kept 7 bases outside the gene matches. Germline loops: CDR1 MNHEY, CDR2 SVGEGT. CDR3 bases: TGTGCCAGTCCACTAGCGGGCGGTTACGAGCAGTACTTC. Its protein is CASPLAGGYEQYF.

This clonotype was seen a handful of times. The chain has TRBV10-3 and TRBJ2-5; D tentatively fits TRBD1 or TRBD2 (5 bases each). V lost 6 bases and J 1 base, leaving 9 bases between the germline ends. The CDR3 runs to 13 residues. CDR1 is ENHRY and CDR2 is SYGVKD in the germline V gene. In DNA, the CDR3 is TGTGCCATCAGGGGGGAACTCCAAGAGACCCAGTACTTC. It yields the protein CAIRGELQETQYF.

V usage is TRBV12-3 or TRBV12-4 and J usage is TRBJ2-7; D perhaps matches TRBD1 (5 bases). Trimming took off 3 bases at V and 5 bases at J, with 14 bases between the two ends. CDR3 length: 14 residues. The CDR3 sequence: CASSFGQGGHEQYF. The CDR3 coding sequence is TGTGCCAGCAGTTTCGGCCAGGGTGGCCACGAGCAGTACTTC.

In the case of this clonotype: The junction and the germline gene differ at one end; a read error may be behind it. The genes are TRBV24-1 and TRBJ2-3; 10 bases match TRBD1. Germline CDR1 and CDR2: KGHDR and SFDVKD. The CDR3 is made up of 13 amino acids. The CDR3 coding sequence is TGTGCCATCAGTGGGACAGGGGTCGATACGCAGTATTTT. Its translation is CAISGTGVDTQYF.

This clonotype was detected a few times. V and J are TRBV27 and TRBJ2-1, with D uncertain. Germline CDR1 is MNHEY and CDR2 is SMNVEV (reference sequence). This CDR3 spans 15 amino acids. The V end lost 3 bases, the J end lost 6 bases, and 15 bases lay between the germline ends. This CDR3 is CASSFLDLIPNEQFF. In DNA, the CDR3 is TGTGCCAGCAGTTTCCTCGACCTTATCCCCAATGAGCAGTTCTTC.

This chain joins TRBV6-5 and TRBJ2-1, with 8 bases lining up with TRBD1. Trimming at V came to 5 bases and at J to 6 bases, leaving 9 bases not matched to a gene. CDR3 length: 15 residues. Per the germline V gene, CDR1 is MNHEY and CDR2 is SVGAGI. The CDR3 sequence: CASSNPGQELNEQFF. Written as DNA, the CDR3 is TGTGCCAGCAGTAATCCGGGACAGGAGCTCAATGAGCAGTTCTTC.

The chain employs TRBV5-1 and TRBJ2-7; 10 bases are shared with TRBD2. The CDR3 has 16 amino acids. Per the germline V gene, CDR1 is SGHRS and CDR2 is YFSETQ. The J segment lost 5 bases and the V segment lost 2 bases, leaving 10 bases of the junction unmatched. The CDR3 bases are TGCGCCAGCAGCTTCTACAGGACTAGCGGAAGGGACGAGCAGTACTTC. Its translation is CASSFYRTSGRDEQYF. The full variable domain, its missing parts supplied by reference TRBV5-1 and TRBJ2-7, is KAGVTQTPRYLIKTRGQQVTLSCSPISGHRSVSWYQQTPGQGLQFLFEYFSETQRNKGNFPGRFSGRQFSNSRSEMNVSTLELGDSALYLCASSFYRTSGRDEQYFGPGTRLTVT.

The chain is built from TRBV5-1 and TRBJ2-7; 11 nucleotides line up with TRBD2. V lost 4 bases, J lost 2 bases, and 5 bases stayed unmatched. The germline CDR1 and CDR2 sequences are SGHRS and YFSETQ. CDR3 length: 15 residues. In DNA, the CDR3 is TGCGCCAGCAGCGACCTTAGCGGGGGGGCCTACGAGCAGTACTTC. It encodes CASSDLSGGAYEQYF.

Worth noting for this clonotype: This sequence may be a read error, since a much larger clone differs from it by one base. The chain joins TRBV5-1 to TRBJ2-7, with D hard to call. The length of the CDR3 is 13 residues. The germline V gene encodes CDR1 SGHRS and CDR2 YFSETQ. Trimming pared 5 bases from V and 6 bases from J, leaving 15 bases between. CDR3: CASRSTTTREQYF. The DNA of the CDR3 is TGCGCCAGCAGGAGTACGACAACCCGCGAGCAGTACTTC.

The rearrangement joins TRBV6-2 or TRBV6-3 to TRBJ1-2; a weak D match, TRBD1 (5 bases). V gave up 4 bases and J gave up 6 bases, with 18 bases separating them. Germline loops: CDR1 MNHEY, CDR2 SVGEGT. CDR3 length: 15 residues. The CDR3 DNA follows: TGTGCCAGCAGTTTTCTTCGGCAGGGCCAAGATGGCTACACCTTC. This translates into CASSFLRQGQDGYTF.

V is TRBV6-5 and J is TRBJ2-7; D gene unclear. The CDR3 loop spans 13 amino acids. The germline V gene has CDR1 MNHEY and CDR2 SVGAGI. V shed 2 bases and J shed 0 bases, with 5 bases lying between them. CDR3 in DNA: TGTGCCAGCAGTTACGATTACTCCTACGAGCAGTACTTC. This gives the protein CASSYDYSYEQYF.

This clonotype was observed a handful of times. The CDR3 reads CASSLGRGTGINNEQFF. For the CDR3, the DNA is TGTGCCAGCAGCTTAGGCCGGGGAACAGGGATAAACAATGAGCAGTTCTTC. This chain uses TRBV7-3 with TRBJ2-1; D may be TRBD1 (6 bases). The CDR3 contains 17 residues. Trimming removed 2 bases from V and 5 bases from J, with 19 bases in between. Germline loops: CDR1 SGHTA, CDR2 FQGTGA. Full variable domain (missing parts from reference TRBV7-3 and TRBJ2-1): GAGVSQTPSNKVTEKGKYVELRCDPISGHTALYWYRQSLGQGPEFLIYFQGTGAADDSGLPNDRFFAVRPEGSVSTLKIQRTERGDSAVYLCASSLGRGTGINNEQFFGPGTRLTVL.

This clonotype showed up many times. The J gene is TRBJ2-7, the V gene TRBV29-1; TRBD1 agrees at 11 bases. The CDR3 is 13 amino acids. With V trimmed by 7 bases and J by 4 bases, 6 bases remained unmatched. The germline gives CDR1 SQVTM, CDR2 ANQGSEA. The CDR3 DNA reads as TGCAGCGGCTGGACAGGGGGCCGGTACGAGCAGTACTTC. Protein sequence: CSGWTGGRYEQYF.

This clonotype was observed a few times. V usage is TRBV28 and J usage is TRBJ2-7; D unresolved. Germline lookup yields CDR1 MDHEN and CDR2 SYDVKM. The CDR3 contains 12 residues. Trimming stripped 5 bases from V and 12 bases from J, with 17 bases between. DNA for the CDR3: TGTGCCAGCAGTGGAACGGACCGGAGCCCGTACTTC. Protein product: CASSGTDRSPYF.

The V gene is TRBV6-1, the J gene TRBJ1-2; D not certain. CDR3 length equals 18 residues. Germline V lookup: CDR1 MNHNS, CDR2 SASEGT. V dropped 3 bases and J dropped 5 bases, with 25 bases sitting between them. The CDR3 nucleotides read TGTGCCAGCAGTGACGGCCTAGAACCTGGACGGCGATGGTATGGCTACACCTTC. Protein product: CASSDGLEPGRRWYGYTF.

This clonotype was observed a few times. V is TRBV2 and J is TRBJ2-1; no clear D. The CDR3 is 15 amino acids. V was trimmed by 2 bases and J by 4 bases, leaving 12 bases between them. Germline V lookup: CDR1 SNHLY, CDR2 FYNNEI. CDR3 residues: CASSEMGAVYNEQFF. CDR3 nucleotides: TGTGCCAGCAGTGAAATGGGTGCGGTTTACAATGAGCAGTTCTTC. The whole variable domain, remainder taken from reference TRBV2 and TRBJ2-1, is EPEVTQTPSHQVTQMGQEVILRCVPISNHLYFYWYRQILGQKVEFLVSFYNNEISEKSEIFDDQFSVERPDGSNFTLKIRSTKLEDSAMYFCASSEMGAVYNEQFFGPGTRLTVL.

This clonotype was seen more than once but under ten times. The chain uses TRBV25-1 and TRBJ1-4, with D possibly matching TRBD1 (5 bases). CDR1 is MGHDK, CDR2 SYGVNS, per germline. Trimming took 1 base from V and 8 from J, leaving 8 bases between them. The CDR3 spans 13 residues. As DNA, the CDR3 is TGTGCCAGCAGTGAATTGGGGCGGGAAAAACTGTTTTTT. Translated, it gives CASSELGREKLFF.

The chain combines TRBV20-1 with TRBJ2-3; possible D gene TRBD2, 7 bases. Germline CDR1 is DFQATT and CDR2 is SNEGSKA (reference sequence). This CDR3 is built from 13 residues. V dropped 6 bases and J dropped 5 bases, with 15 bases sitting between them. CDR3 bases: TGCAGTGCCAAGGGGGGGGCCCGAGATACGCAGTATTTT. The encoded protein is CSAKGGARDTQYF.

This clonotype was detected only a few times. This chain uses TRBV24-1 with TRBJ2-4, with 10 bases matching TRBD2. The end of the DNA fits TRBJ2-7 better, so the J call may be wrong. CDR1 KGHDR and CDR2 SFDVKD come from the germline V gene. This CDR3 has 14 residues. In nucleotides, the CDR3 is TGTGCCACCAGTGCAGCGGGAGGGAATGGCGAGCAGTACTTC. Translated: CATSAAGGNGEQYF.